This T cell receptor beta chain was identified during a study of T cell responses to AZD1222 COVID-19 vaccine. TCRdb keeps only in-frame clones here, not all; method: immunoSEQ multiplex PCR. The sample comprises 75,000 to 100,000 clones, about 90% of which are singletons, and 10% rests with the top ten. Unmatched junction bases numbered 5, after V lost 0 bases and J lost 3 bases. The CDR3 length is 16 residues. Germline assignment: CDR1 KGHSH and CDR2 LQKENI. This clonotype was obtained from an adult in good health. This chain connects TRBV18 to TRBJ2-1; 7 positions agree with TRBD1. This material consisted of peripheral blood, taken on day 0 of MenACWY control vaccination. The CDR3 DNA reads as TGTGCCAGCTCACCACCGACAGACAGGGTCTACAATGAGCAGTTCTTC. The encoded protein is CASSPPTDRVYNEQFF.